One and the same sample provided the 9 T cell receptor beta chains below, sequenced in a study of glioma-infiltrating T cells after dendritic cell vaccination. Repertoires were generated with immunoSEQ multiplex PCR, while TCRdb's copy carries only in-frame clones and drops some. The data show 95,000 to 110,000 clones, around 81% seen once. The sequences come from blood, collected before dendritic cell vaccination. These receptors were obtained from a human donor with glioblastoma.

V usage is TRBV2 and J usage is TRBJ2-7, with D maybe TRBD1 (5 bases). The CDR3 is 15 residues long. Germline V gene lookup returns CDR1 SNHLY and CDR2 FYNNEI. V shed 0 bases and J shed 0 bases, with 9 bases lying between them. CDR3 loop: CASSEAGQVSYEQYF. Written as DNA, the CDR3 is TGTGCCAGCAGTGAAGCGGGGCAGGTCTCCTACGAGCAGTACTTC. Full variable domain (missing parts from reference TRBV2 and TRBJ2-7): EPEVTQTPSHQVTQMGQEVILRCVPISNHLYFYWYRQILGQKVEFLVSFYNNEISEKSEIFDDQFSVERPDGSNFTLKIRSTKLEDSAMYFCASSEAGQVSYEQYFGPGTRLTVT.

V is TRBV29-1 and J is TRBJ2-1, with D perhaps TRBD2 (5 bases). This CDR3 has 12 amino acids. Trimming shortened V by 4 bases and J by 6 bases, and 10 bases separated the two germline ends. The V gene's germline CDR1 is SQVTM and CDR2 ANQGSEA. CDR3 bases: TGCAGCGTTGGGACCCGGGGCAATGAGCAGTTCTTC. It codes for CSVGTRGNEQFF.

The CDR3 reads CASSPESLFNTEAFF. Written as DNA, the CDR3 is TGTGCCAGCAGTCCGGAGAGCCTGTTTAACACTGAAGCTTTCTTT. J is TRBJ1-1 and V is TRBV11-1, with no clear D. The CDR3 is made up of 15 amino acids. Germline V gives CDR1 SGHAT, CDR2 FQDESV (reference sequence). V was cut by 6 bases and J by 2 bases, with 16 bases left in between. The variable domain in full, completed from reference TRBV11-1 and TRBJ1-1, reads EAEVAQSPRYKITEKSQAVAFWCDPISGHATLYWYRQILGQGPELLVQFQDESVVDDSQLPKDRFSAERLKGVDSTLKIQPAELGDSAMYLCASSPESLFNTEAFFGQGTRLTVV.

The rearrangement links TRBV7-2 to TRBJ2-7, with 7 bases that match TRBD2. Per germline, CDR1 SGHTA and CDR2 FQGNSA. Trimming cost V 0 bases and J 2 bases; bases outside gene matches: 1. The CDR3 is 14 residues long. The CDR3 is CASSLAGGTYEQYF. In DNA form, the CDR3 reads TGTGCCAGCAGCTTAGCGGGGGGGACCTACGAGCAGTACTTC.

The chain carries TRBV6-8 and TRBJ2-5; 12 bases align to TRBD2. The CDR3 loop spans 16 amino acids. Germline V gene sequence: CDR1 MNHGY, CDR2 SAAAGT. The trim removed 6 bases at V and 5 bases at J, leaving 10 bases unmatched. CDR3 DNA: TGTGCCAGCAGGCCGCTAGCGGGGGGGCCTCAGGAGACCCAGTACTTC. Encoded protein: CASRPLAGGPQETQYF.

The chain carries TRBV19 and TRBJ2-2, with D maybe TRBD1 (6 bases). Trimming took 9 bases from V and 2 from J, leaving 16 bases between them. The CDR3 totals 15 residues. CDR1 LNHDA and CDR2 SQIVND come from the germline V gene (reference sequence). In nucleotides, the CDR3 is TGTGCCAGCAAAAGGGACATCCTCAACACCGGGGAGCTGTTTTTT. Translating gives CASKRDILNTGELFF.

J is TRBJ1-1 and V is TRBV4-2; 7 bases line up with TRBD1. Germline assignment: CDR1 LGHNA and CDR2 YNFKEQ. This CDR3 spans 16 amino acids. V shed 0 bases and J 2 bases; nucleotides not matched to a gene: 6. The CDR3 reads CASSQETRQGNTEAFF. As DNA, the CDR3 is TGTGCCAGCAGCCAAGAAACGAGACAGGGAAACACTGAAGCTTTCTTT.

The genes are TRBV18 and TRBJ1-6; D may be TRBD1 (6 bases). V was pared by 2 bases and J by 6 bases, with 11 bases between. Germline CDR1 reads KGHSH; CDR2 reads LQKENI. The CDR3 contains 15 residues. For the CDR3, the DNA is TGTGCCAGCTCACCAGGGGGGGGCCTTAATTCACCCCTCCACTTT. Its translation is CASSPGGGLNSPLHF. Drawing the rest from reference TRBV18 and TRBJ1-6, the complete variable domain is NAGVMQNPRHLVRRRGQEARLRCSPMKGHSHVYWYRQLPEEGLKFMVYLQKENIIDESGMPKERFSAEFPKEGPSILRIQQVVRGDSAAYFCASSPGGGLNSPLHFGNGTRLTVT.

The CDR3 is CANLTSNRGSEAFF. As DNA, the CDR3 is TGTGCCAACCTCACATCTAATAGGGGTTCTGAAGCTTTCTTT. V gene TRBV25-1 combines with J gene TRBJ1-1, with D perhaps TRBD1 (5 bases). With 10 bases removed from V and 6 bases from J, the gap between germline ends came to 21 bases. This CDR3 region has 14 residues. Looked up from germline, CDR1 is MGHDK and CDR2 is SYGVNS.